Given below is one T cell receptor beta chain in context. The specificity of this receptor is unknown. Per-base qualities were not stored, and no clone one base away is much larger. The sample's treatment or condition, from its label and the paper: approximately 18 received Ad26.COV2.S at low or high dose, single or two shots; several received placebo; per-sample allocation not given. For vaccine and placebo recipients, repertoires were sequenced using samples collected on day 63 after the first injection. In Cohort 1b, around 23 adults aged 18-55 years were enrolled at a single site in Boston, USA, between 29 July and 7 August 2020. As a vaccine, Ad26.COV2.S was a replication-incompetent adenovirus type 26 vector that expressed a prefusion-stabilized SARS-CoV-2 spike protein derived from the original Wuhan strain. The CDR3 starts with the cysteine, ends with the phenylalanine, and has 13 residues. Only the CDR3 region is kept as DNA, spanning 39 bases read in frame from base 1. The V and J ends are trimmed by 5 bases and 4 bases, leaving 11 bases between them. The germline V gene encodes CDR1 MNHEY and CDR2 SVGEGT.

The source of the sample is a study of Ad26.COV2.S vaccination and SARS-CoV-2 variants (dated by TCRdb to about 2021). At the level of the whole study: Vaccine-arm donors were drawn from COV1001, a multicentre, randomized, double-blind, placebo-controlled phase I-IIa trial of Ad26.COV2.S in healthy adults. Dosing of Ad26.COV2.S was intramuscular, at either 5x10^10 or 1x10^11 viral particles, delivered as one shot or as two shots spaced 56 days apart. Investigators remained blinded to trial group allocation during experiments and outcome assessment. A total of approximately 30 samples were included in the TCR-sequenced set, comprising around 19 Ad26.COV2.S vaccine recipients, 5 placebo recipients and 8 SARS-CoV-2 convalescent individuals. The specificity and breadth of SARS-CoV-2-reactive T cell receptors after Ad26.COV2.S vaccination were assessed by TCRbeta repertoire sequencing. Participants in the trial were split at random into five groups of five each, receiving low-dose or high-dose Ad26.COV2.S once or twice, or else placebo on both occasions. The study at large found these results: Substantial breadth of spike-specific CD8+ and CD4+ T cell responses was reported after vaccination. It was noted by the authors that total T cell responses may have been underestimated by the TCR breadth and depth analyses. Higher spike-specific TCR breadth was observed in Ad26.COV2.S recipients than in placebo recipients (P = 0.0014). Comparing responses between vaccine doses or regimens was not something the study was powered to do. Vaccine and placebo recipients had comparable non-spike TCR breadth, which fits with the vaccine containing only spike.

The immunoSEQ Assay was used to sequence TCRbeta CDR3 regions. After extraction, genomic DNA underwent amplification by bias-controlled multiplex PCR, followed by high-throughput sequencing. In the source study's methods: To quantify the absolute abundance of each unique TCRbeta CDR3 region, sequences were collapsed and filtered. T cell fraction was estimated by normalizing TCRbeta template counts to usable DNA, which was measured by amplifying reference genes present in all nucleated cells. Repertoire TCRs were annotated as SARS-CoV-2-specific when V gene, CDR3 amino acid sequence and J gene were exactly matched to a known reactive TCR set. The reference SARS-CoV-2 TCR set was obtained from MIRA and was filtered for enrichment in COVID-19-positive ImmuneCODE repertoires, whereby public or cross-reactive TCRs were removed. Using the MIRA antigens, annotated TCRs were further analysed by specific ORF or by position within an ORF. Breadth was defined as the number of annotated unique rearrangements divided by the total number of unique productive rearrangements, and depth was defined as the summed frequency of the annotated unique rearrangements. Two-sided Wilcoxon rank-sum tests were applied when comparing TCR breadth between groups. TCRdb retrieved this table from immuneACCESS and kept in-frame rearrangements only. Not all clones are present; in checked studies, unresolved V genes account for under half, and no reason is known for the remainder. The D gene and trimming were derived from the DNA, and the V and J assignments and clone size from that table. The sample table shows about 350,000 clones, and roughly 90% are seen once. Approximately 5.9% of the sample goes to the ten largest clones.

The sequencing here drew on peripheral blood, taken in a trial of Ad26.COV2.S vaccine versus placebo. The receptor's source is a person between 18 and 65 years old who received the Ad26.COV2.S COVID-19 vaccine or a placebo. The rearrangement combines TRBV6-2 or TRBV6-3 with TRBJ2-5; no D segment can be confidently identified. In nucleotide form, the sequence is TGTGCCAGCAGTCGCCCCCCACTAGAGACCCAGTACTTC. This yields the protein CASSRPPLETQYF.